The TCR beta chain under discussion was sequenced for a study of OX40 agonist ivuxolimab in advanced cancers. The wider study: With ivuxolimab, an agonistic anti-OX40 (CD134) antibody, patients were treated.

Overall study findings and caveats: Low normalized T-cell clonal expansion was additionally recorded for some nonresponders. CD8+ T cells averaged more expanded clones than CD4+.

With respect to this clone: Its target is not known.

Clones were read by immunoSEQ multiplex PCR, and TCRdb kept only the in-frame ones, dropping some. The table records around 85,000 clones, 91% of them present only once. Here the sequenced sample was CD4+ or CD8+ T cells sorted from blood, taken in a trial of the OX40 agonist ivuxolimab. The receptor comes from an adult with an advanced solid tumor such as melanoma, head and neck, liver or kidney cancer.

DNA of the CDR3: TGTGCCAGCAGTTTTCTCTATGAGCAGTTCTTC. It specifies CASSFLYEQFF. J is TRBJ2-1 and V is TRBV28; D uncertain. This CDR3 region has 11 residues. Germline loops: CDR1 MDHEN, CDR2 SYDVKM. V gave up 3 bases and J gave up 8 bases, with 5 bases separating them.